A single T cell receptor (beta chain) is shown here with its context. A clone one base away is much larger, so this may be a read error. This sample stems from a study of T cells in Graves' hyperthyroidism and ophthalmopathy. Aged 18 to 65, the patients had hyperthyroidism that was newly diagnosed and had lasted under 2 months. Diagnoses rested on clinical symptoms, serum thyroxine and TRAb, thyroid ultrasound and orbital computed tomography. Each 10 ml fresh peripheral blood draw supplied the PBMCs. TCR beta CDR3 regions were amplified from RNA transcripts. RT-PCR in the first round (using the HTBI primer set) targeted the TCR CDR3. TCRdb processed the multiplex PCR reads anew with MiXCR; each CDR3 protein has one entry. This table has 300,000 to 350,000 distinct CDR3 sequences, roughly 17% appearing once. In germline, CDR1 is GTSNPN, CDR2 SVGIG (reference sequence). This CDR3 is built from 11 residues.

The receptor was derived from a man aged 25-45 years with Graves' hyperthyroidism. V and J are TRBV30 and TRBJ1-1; the D gene is possibly TRBD1 (6 bases). The sequenced sample was blood. The CDR3 bases are TGTGCCTGGGGACAGTACCAAGAAGCTCTCTTT. Amino acid sequence: CAWGQYQEALF. The full variable domain, in which reference TRBV30 and TRBJ1-1 provide the parts outside the CDR3, is SQTIHQWPATLVQPVGSPLSLECTVEGTSNPNLYWYRQAAGRGLQLLFYSVGIGQISSEVPQNLSASRPQDRQFILSSKKLLLSDSGFYLCAWGQYQEALFGQGTRLTVV.